These 14 T cell receptor beta chains originate from one sample sequenced in a study of response to subunit inactivated influenza vaccine. TCRdb reprocessed the RT-PCR reads via MiXCR and lists one record per CDR3 protein. The sample carries around 480,000 distinct CDR3 sequences, approximately 11% recorded once. The sample in question was PBMCs from blood, obtained about 6 weeks after vaccination. The source is a man in his forties or fifties who received an inactivated influenza vaccine.

There are a few counts of this clonotype. This sequence joins TRBV20-1 and TRBJ1-4; D is possibly TRBD1 (5 bases). The CDR3 loop spans 15 amino acids. Trimming took off 1 base at V and 3 bases at J, with 12 bases between the two ends. The V gene's germline CDR1 is DFQATT and CDR2 SNEGSKA (reference sequence). For the CDR3, the DNA is TGCAGTGCTAGAGTTGCCGGGGCGGCTAATGAAAAACTGTTTTTT. Translation: CSARVAGAANEKLFF.

The chain employs TRBV7-9 and TRBJ2-1; TRBD2 matches at 8 bases. The V gene's germline CDR1 is SEHNR and CDR2 FQNEAQ (reference sequence). CDR3 length: 15 residues. V lost 1 base, J lost 8 bases, and 7 bases stayed unmatched. CDR3 region: CASSLGLASVDEQFF. Written as DNA, the CDR3 is TGTGCCAGCAGCTTAGGACTAGCGTCGGTCGATGAGCAGTTCTTC. Full variable domain (missing parts from reference TRBV7-9 and TRBJ2-1): DTGVSQNPRHKITKRGQNVTFRCDPISEHNRLYWYRQTLGQGPEFLTYFQNEAQLEKSRLLSDRFSAERPKGSFSTLEIQRTEQGDSAMYLCASSLGLASVDEQFFGPGTRLTVL.

This chain links TRBV4-3 with TRBJ1-1, with D uncertain. The germline V and J ends were trimmed by 0 bases and 4 bases, with 15 bases remaining between them. Germline CDR1 is LGHNA and CDR2 is YSLEER. The CDR3 totals 16 residues. The CDR3 bases are TGCGCCAGCAGCCAAGATCTCACTCTCCGGGGCACTGAAGCTTTCTTT. Encoded protein: CASSQDLTLRGTEAFF.

This chain uses TRBV5-1 with TRBJ2-7; the D gene is possibly TRBD1 (5 bases). This CDR3 contains 16 residues. Germline assignment: CDR1 SGHRS and CDR2 YFSETQ. V lost 4 bases to trimming and J lost 2 bases, with 19 bases between them. CDR3: CASSPPAMGLPYEQYF. The CDR3 DNA follows: TGCGCCAGCAGCCCCCCCGCGATGGGGCTTCCCTACGAGCAGTACTTC. Full variable domain (rest looked up from reference TRBV5-1 and TRBJ2-7): KAGVTQTPRYLIKTRGQQVTLSCSPISGHRSVSWYQQTPGQGLQFLFEYFSETQRNKGNFPGRFSGRQFSNSRSEMNVSTLELGDSALYLCASSPPAMGLPYEQYFGPGTRLTVT.

This clonotype was observed a handful of times. The chain uses TRBV29-1 and TRBJ2-3, with a possible D match to TRBD2 (7 bases). Trimming stripped 6 bases from V and 2 bases from J, with 15 bases between. The CDR3 loop spans 14 amino acids. Germline CDR1 SQVTM, CDR2 ANQGSEA. The CDR3 DNA is TGCAGCGTGAGGGGGGGACCAAACACAGATACGCAGTATTTT. It codes for CSVRGGPNTDTQYF.

Here the CDR3 reads CATSRDRPVPQETQYF. The CDR3 DNA is TGTGCCACCAGCAGAGATCGGCCAGTCCCCCAAGAGACCCAGTACTTC. The J gene is TRBJ2-5, the V gene TRBV15; D uncertain. Trimming cost V 0 bases and J 1 base, with 12 bases left between them. The V gene's germline CDR1 is LNHNV and CDR2 YYDKDF (reference sequence). This CDR3 region has 16 residues.

This clonotype was detected only a few times. This chain joins TRBV20-1 and TRBJ1-1, with TRBD1 identical over 8 bases. After removal of 6 bases from V and 4 bases from J, the junction contained 7 bases not matched to a gene. The germline gives CDR1 DFQATT, CDR2 SNEGSKA (reference sequence). CDR3 length: 13 residues. CDR3 DNA sequence: TGCAGTGCCCGGACAGGGCTGGGCACTGAAGCTTTCTTT. This encodes CSARTGLGTEAFF.

This clonotype has a handful of counts. The J gene is TRBJ2-7, the V gene TRBV20-1; D may be TRBD1 (5 bases). The V gene's germline CDR1 is DFQATT and CDR2 SNEGSKA (reference sequence). Between the trimmed V and J ends, which lost 6 bases and 3 bases, there was a span of 12 bases. This CDR3 spans 12 amino acids. DNA of the CDR3: TGCAGTGCCCCCAGGGATCGCTACGAGCAGTACTTC. Its translation is CSAPRDRYEQYF.

The chain links TRBV29-1 to TRBJ1-2, with TRBD1 as a possible D gene (5 bases). Germline assignment: CDR1 SQVTM and CDR2 ANQGSEA. The V and J ends lost 7 bases and 8 bases respectively, with 17 bases between them. There are 12 residues in the CDR3. CDR3 DNA sequence: TGCAGCGGGGGACCGACATCGGGCGGCTACACCTTC. Translation: CSGGPTSGGYTF.

This clonotype was counted many times. V is TRBV20-1 and J is TRBJ2-7, with 8 bases aligning to TRBD2. Losses at the gene ends were 2 bases for V and 6 bases for J; bases not matched to a gene: 6. Germline loops: CDR1 DFQATT, CDR2 SNEGSKA (reference sequence). This CDR3 has 13 residues. The DNA of the CDR3 is TGCAGTGCTAGACCGGGGGGGAGAGGCGAGCAGTACTTC. This gives the protein CSARPGGRGEQYF.

The chain links TRBV12-3 or TRBV12-4 to TRBJ2-6, with TRBD1 as a possible D gene (5 bases). CDR3 length: 17 amino acids. V lost 3 bases to trimming and J lost 2 bases, with 14 bases between them. CDR3 nucleotides: TGTGCCAGCAGTTTGCGCAGGGTTGTTACTGGGGCCAACGTCCTGACTTTC. It encodes CASSLRRVVTGANVLTF.

J is TRBJ1-6 and V is TRBV10-1; 9 bases match TRBD1. Trimming removed 3 bases from V and 19 bases from J; junction bases left unmatched: 10. The CDR3 is 13 amino acids. Germline-derived CDR1 and CDR2 are WNHNN and SYGVQD (reference sequence). As DNA, the CDR3 is TGCGCCAGCAGTGAAAATCCGGGACAGGGAATACACTTT. Its translation: CASSENPGQGIHF.

The chain uses TRBV7-9 and TRBJ2-7, with 7 bases identical to TRBD1. This CDR3 contains 16 residues. Germline V CDR1 and CDR2: SEHNR, FQNEAQ (reference sequence). The V segment lost 3 bases and the J segment 2 bases; nucleotides outside the gene matches: 10. CDR3 DNA sequence: TGTGCCAGCAGCTTCCCGACAGGGATAAGGACCTACGAGCAGTACTTC. It specifies CASSFPTGIRTYEQYF.

The V call is TRBV12-3 or TRBV12-4, the J call TRBJ1-1, with D uncertain. Trimming stripped 3 bases from V and 1 base from J, with 6 bases between. This CDR3 contains 13 residues. CDR3 in amino acids: CASSFIANTEAFF. As DNA, the CDR3 is TGTGCCAGCAGTTTTATAGCGAACACTGAAGCTTTCTTT.